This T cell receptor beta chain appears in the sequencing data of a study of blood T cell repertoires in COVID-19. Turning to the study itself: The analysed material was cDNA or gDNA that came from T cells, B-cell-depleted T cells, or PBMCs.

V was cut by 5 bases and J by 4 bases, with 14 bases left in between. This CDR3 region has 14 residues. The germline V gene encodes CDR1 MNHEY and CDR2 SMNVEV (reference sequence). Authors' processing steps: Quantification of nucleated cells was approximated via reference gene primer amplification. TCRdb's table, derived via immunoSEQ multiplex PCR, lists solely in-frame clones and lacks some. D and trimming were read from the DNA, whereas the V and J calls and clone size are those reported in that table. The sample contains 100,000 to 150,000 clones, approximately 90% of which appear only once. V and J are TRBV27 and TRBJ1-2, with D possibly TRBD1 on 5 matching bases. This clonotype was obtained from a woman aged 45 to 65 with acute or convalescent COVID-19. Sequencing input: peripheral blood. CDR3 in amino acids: CASSPGGRRYGYTF. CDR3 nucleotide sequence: TGTGCCAGCAGTCCCGGGGGGAGACGCTATGGCTACACCTTC.